Shown below are 8 T cell receptor beta chains from a single sample sequenced in a study of T cells in Graves' hyperthyroidism and ophthalmopathy. Amplified TCR beta CDR3 regions came from RNA transcripts. When the TCR CDR3 underwent first-round RT-PCR, the HTBI primer set was used. TCRdb ran MiXCR on the multiplex PCR reads and lists one entry per CDR3 protein. The table records about 500,000 distinct CDR3 sequences, about 16% of them present only once. Sample: blood. The receptors here all came from a woman aged 30 to 39 with Graves' ophthalmopathy.

This clonotype occurred once. The chain couples TRBV9 to TRBJ2-1; a weak D match, TRBD1 (6 bases). The CDR3 loop spans 17 amino acids. V was cut by 3 bases and J by 3 bases, with 19 bases left in between. The germline CDR1 and CDR2 sequences are SGDLS and YYNGEE. This chain's CDR3 is CASSAPVQGSVYNEQFF. CDR3 sequence (DNA): TGTGCCAGCAGCGCTCCCGTCCAGGGGTCGGTCTACAATGAGCAGTTCTTC.

This clonotype was counted ten times or more. This chain links TRBV7-2 with TRBJ2-3; the D is unclear. This CDR3 has 13 residues. V shed 5 bases and J shed 6 bases, with 12 bases lying between them. The germline V gene has CDR1 SGHTA and CDR2 FQGNSA. CDR3 in amino acids: CASSRNTRDTQYF. The CDR3 DNA is TGTGCCAGCAGCCGAAATACCCGCGATACGCAGTATTTT.

This clonotype was observed a single time. The chain joins TRBV2 to TRBJ2-1, with 13 bases that match TRBD2. CDR1 and CDR2 from the germline V gene are SNHLY and FYNNEI. The ends lost 5 bases at V and 8 bases at J; junction bases unmatched: 12. The CDR3 consists of 17 residues. The CDR3 here is CASSKSTGTSGVYEQFF. The DNA of the CDR3 is TGTGCCAGCAGTAAATCTACCGGGACTAGCGGGGTGTATGAGCAGTTCTTC.

For the CDR3, the DNA is TGTGCCAGCAGTCCCGGGACCCTTCGGCGGGAGCAGTTCTTC. It translates to CASSPGTLRREQFF. The chain uses TRBV6-2 or TRBV6-3 and TRBJ2-1; D possibly matches TRBD1 or TRBD2 (5 bases each). The V end lost 5 bases, the J end lost 10 bases, and 18 bases lay between the germline ends. The V gene's germline CDR1 is MNHEY and CDR2 SVGEGT. CDR3 length: 14 amino acids.

This clonotype was detected ten times or more. The chain has TRBV3-1 and TRBJ2-7; D is perhaps TRBD1 (6 bases). CDR3 length: 13 residues. Germline values: CDR1 LGHDT, CDR2 YNNKEL (reference sequence). V dropped 5 bases and J dropped 5 bases, with 13 bases sitting between them. CDR3 nucleotides: TGTGCCAGCAGCAGCCTACAGGGCCACGAGCAGTACTTC. It yields the protein CASSSLQGHEQYF.

V and J are TRBV4-1 and TRBJ1-2, with TRBD1 identical over 7 bases. This CDR3 has 16 amino acids. Looked up from germline, CDR1 is MGHRA and CDR2 is YSYEKL. Trimming removed 1 base from V and 5 bases from J; junction bases left unmatched: 10. CDR3: CASSQGTGKELYGYTF. The CDR3 DNA follows: TGCGCCAGCAGCCAAGGGACAGGAAAAGAACTTTATGGCTACACCTTC.

This clonotype was recorded only once. The CDR3, as DNA: TGTGCCAGCAGCGAACAGGGAAGTGATCAGCCCCAGCATTTT. This encodes CASSEQGSDQPQHF. J is TRBJ1-5 and V is TRBV9, with a possible D match to TRBD1 (6 bases). V was pared by 3 bases and J by 5 bases, with 12 bases between. The CDR3 loop spans 14 amino acids. Germline lookup yields CDR1 SGDLS and CDR2 YYNGEE.

This clonotype has ten or more counts. This chain links TRBV12-3 or TRBV12-4 with TRBJ2-3; 10 nucleotides match TRBD2. The junction had 3 bases not matched to a gene; V was cut back by 6 bases and J by 3 bases. The length of the CDR3 is 14 residues. CDR3 amino acids: CASSYSGRTDTQYF. The CDR3 region has the DNA TGTGCCAGCAGCTATAGCGGGAGGACAGATACGCAGTATTTT.